A selection of T cell receptor beta chains follows, all from one sample in a study of control samples from healthy donors and cancer patients. TCRdb's copy holds only in-frame clones and misses some; the assay was immunoSEQ multiplex PCR. Here the sample spans more than 50,000 clones, approximately 94% being singletons. Input material: blood. These receptors were obtained from a woman between 18 and 30 years old in good health. Both conserved end residues are part of each CDR3. A D gene is named only where the DNA matches it firmly. Part of the rows lack a size; the others show once, few, many or a class for expanded clones.

clone size: -; J gene: TRBJ1-1; V gene: TRBV19; D gene: -; CDR3 DNA: TGTGCCAGTAGTATCATCGGTGCTTTTGGTACTGAAGCTTTCTTT; CDR3 protein: CASSIIGAFGTEAFF
clone size: once; J gene: TRBJ1-1; V gene: TRBV9; D gene: TRBD1; CDR3 DNA: TGTGCCAGCAGCGCACGACAGGGGGCAGGGAACACTGAAGCTTTCTTT; CDR3 protein: CASSARQGAGNTEAFF
clone size: -; J gene: TRBJ2-5; V gene: TRBV4-2; D gene: -; CDR3 DNA: TGTGCCAGCAGCCAAGGTGGGGGGCCGGTGGTATTGGAGACCCAGTACTTC; CDR3 protein: CASSQGGGPVVLETQYF
clone size: -; J gene: TRBJ1-5; V gene: TRBV28; D gene: -; CDR3 DNA: TGTGCCAGCAGTACCGGGGAGCTTAGCAATCAGCCCCAGCATTTT; CDR3 protein: CASSTGELSNQPQHF
clone size: -; J gene: TRBJ2-2; V gene: TRBV27; D gene: -; CDR3 DNA: TGTGCCAGCAGTTTCGGGGGACCGACCGGGGAGCTGTTTTTT; CDR3 protein: CASSFGGPTGELFF
clone size: -; J gene: TRBJ1-2; V gene: TRBV7-2; D gene: -; CDR3 DNA: TGTGCCAGCGGGCTAGCTAACTATGGCTACACCTTC; CDR3 protein: CASGLANYGYTF
clone size: -; J gene: TRBJ2-5; V gene: TRBV19; D gene: -; CDR3 DNA: TGTGCCAGTAGTATAGGAGGGTTCAGGGAGACCCAGTACTTC; CDR3 protein: CASSIGGFRETQYF
clone size: -; J gene: TRBJ2-3; V gene: TRBV6-2/TRBV6-3; D gene: -; CDR3 DNA: TGTGCCAGCAGTTGGGGAAATACGCAGTATTTT; CDR3 protein: CASSWGNTQYF
clone size: -; J gene: TRBJ2-2; V gene: TRBV19; D gene: -; CDR3 DNA: TGTGTTACCGGGCCCTCGAACACCGGGGAGCTGTTTTTT; CDR3 protein: CVTGPSNTGELFF
clone size: -; J gene: TRBJ1-6; V gene: TRBV4-3; D gene: TRBD1; CDR3 DNA: TGCGCCAGCAGCCTAACAGGGGACAATTCACCCCTCCACTTT; CDR3 protein: CASSLTGDNSPLHF
clone size: once; J gene: TRBJ1-1; V gene: TRBV10-3; D gene: -; CDR3 DNA: TGTGCCCTACGGTCACTCACTGAAGCTTTCTTT; CDR3 protein: CALRSLTEAFF
clone size: -; J gene: TRBJ1-1; V gene: TRBV9; D gene: -; CDR3 DNA: TGTGCCAGCGGCGCGGGCAACACTGAAGCTTTCTTT; CDR3 protein: CASGAGNTEAFF
clone size: -; J gene: TRBJ2-2; V gene: TRBV11-3; D gene: -; CDR3 DNA: TGTGCCAGCAGCTTATTAGGTGGGACCGGGGAGCTGTTTTTT; CDR3 protein: CASSLLGGTGELFF
clone size: -; J gene: TRBJ2-5; V gene: TRBV7-2; D gene: -; CDR3 DNA: TGTGCCAGCAGCTTAGCGCTGGTTACAGAGACCCAGTACTTC; CDR3 protein: CASSLALVTETQYF
clone size: -; J gene: TRBJ1-2; V gene: TRBV18; D gene: -; CDR3 DNA: TGTGCCAGCTCAGCGGGACACGGAGACTATGGCTACACCTTC; CDR3 protein: CASSAGHGDYGYTF
clone size: -; J gene: TRBJ2-2; V gene: TRBV7-8; D gene: TRBD1; CDR3 DNA: TGTGCCAGCAGCTCCTATCCCTCAGGGGGCGAGGCGAACACCGGGGAGCTGTTTTTT; CDR3 protein: CASSSYPSGGEANTGELFF
clone size: -; J gene: TRBJ1-6; V gene: TRBV3-1/TRBV3-2; D gene: -; CDR3 DNA: TGTGCCAGCAGCCAAGACCCTCCCGTGAGCTCCTATAATTCACCCCTCCACTTT; CDR3 protein: CASSQDPPVSSYNSPLHF
clone size: -; J gene: TRBJ1-3; V gene: TRBV4-1; D gene: -; CDR3 DNA: TGCGCCAGCAGCCTCCTATTGACGGGCTCTGGAAACACCATATATTTT; CDR3 protein: CASSLLLTGSGNTIYF
clone size: -; J gene: TRBJ2-3; V gene: TRBV2; D gene: -; CDR3 DNA: TGTGCCAGCACTCCGCCCTGGGGTACTAGCACAGATACGCAGTATTTT; CDR3 protein: CASTPPWGTSTDTQYF
clone size: -; J gene: TRBJ1-5; V gene: TRBV7-9; D gene: -; CDR3 DNA: TGTGCCAGCAGCGCAGAGACAGAACCAAATCAGCCCCAGCATTTT; CDR3 protein: CASSAETEPNQPQHF
clone size: -; J gene: TRBJ1-5; V gene: TRBV6-4; D gene: -; CDR3 DNA: TGTGCCAGCAGGATAAATCAGCCCCAGCATTTT; CDR3 protein: CASRINQPQHF
clone size: -; J gene: TRBJ1-2; V gene: TRBV9; D gene: -; CDR3 DNA: TGTGCCAGCAGCTCGGACCCCCAAATTAAGGGGGGCTACACCTTC; CDR3 protein: CASSSDPQIKGGYTF
clone size: -; J gene: TRBJ2-1; V gene: TRBV7-2; D gene: -; CDR3 DNA: TGTGCCAGCAGCCCCCGGGTGCGAGAGCAGTTCTTC; CDR3 protein: CASSPRVREQFF
clone size: -; J gene: TRBJ2-3; V gene: TRBV4-1; D gene: TRBD2; CDR3 DNA: TGCGCCAGCAGCCAGCCCCCCCTAGCGGGGCCTAGCACAGATACGCAGTATTTT; CDR3 protein: CASSQPPLAGPSTDTQYF
clone size: -; J gene: TRBJ2-3; V gene: TRBV19; D gene: -; CDR3 DNA: TGTGCCAGTAAAGAGCCTAACAAGTATACGCAGTATTTT; CDR3 protein: CASKEPNKYTQYF
clone size: -; J gene: TRBJ1-5; V gene: TRBV6-4; D gene: TRBD1; CDR3 DNA: TGTGCCAGCAGTCATGACAGGGATCAGCCCCAGCATTTT; CDR3 protein: CASSHDRDQPQHF
clone size: -; J gene: TRBJ1-1; V gene: TRBV7-9; D gene: TRBD1; CDR3 DNA: TGTGCCAGCAGCTTAGGGGACAGGTTAAACACTGAAGCTTTCTTT; CDR3 protein: CASSLGDRLNTEAFF
clone size: -; J gene: TRBJ1-2; V gene: TRBV5-1; D gene: TRBD1; CDR3 DNA: TGCGCCAGCAGCTACTATCAGGGGGACTATGGCTACACCTTC; CDR3 protein: CASSYYQGDYGYTF
clone size: -; J gene: TRBJ1-5; V gene: TRBV19; D gene: TRBD1; CDR3 DNA: TGTGCCAGTAGTTACTCGGACAGGGTTAATCAGCCCCAGCATTTT; CDR3 protein: CASSYSDRVNQPQHF
clone size: -; J gene: TRBJ2-1; V gene: TRBV5-4; D gene: TRBD2; CDR3 DNA: TGTGCCAGCAGCTCGCGACCGAGGCCGGGGGGCAATGAGCAGTTCTTC; CDR3 protein: CASSSRPRPGGNEQFF
clone size: -; J gene: TRBJ1-2; V gene: TRBV3-1/TRBV3-2; D gene: TRBD1; CDR3 DNA: TGTGCCAGCAGCCAGGGACAGAAATCTAACTATGGCTACACCTTC; CDR3 protein: CASSQGQKSNYGYTF
clone size: -; J gene: TRBJ1-3; V gene: TRBV11-2; D gene: -; CDR3 DNA: TGTGCCAGCAGCTTAAACCCGAGGGGGGGCTCTGGAAACACCATATATTTT; CDR3 protein: CASSLNPRGGSGNTIYF
clone size: -; J gene: TRBJ2-5; V gene: TRBV18; D gene: -; CDR3 DNA: TGTGCCAGCTCACCCGGGCTGCCCCAGTACTTC; CDR3 protein: CASSPGLPQYF
clone size: -; J gene: TRBJ2-6; V gene: TRBV30; D gene: -; CDR3 DNA: TGTGCCTGGAGGAGAGGGGCCAACGTCCTGACTTTC; CDR3 protein: CAWRRGANVLTF